The source of this TCR beta chain is a study of T cell responses to AZD1222 COVID-19 vaccine. Overall study findings and caveats: Repertoires were obtained only post-peak T cell response.

Clones were sequenced by immunoSEQ multiplex PCR, and TCRdb holds only the in-frame ones, with some missing. The sample lists around 80,000 clones; roughly 90% were seen once. Comments on this clone: Its antigen is as yet unknown.

Per the germline V gene, CDR1 is MDHEN and CDR2 is SYDVKM. With V trimmed by 6 bases and J by 5 bases, 3 bases remained unmatched. This CDR3 is built from 13 residues. The gene calls are TRBV28 and TRBJ1-4; 7 bases line up with TRBD1. The sample here was peripheral blood, taken on day 0 of AZD1222 vaccination. The source is an adult in good health. CDR3 region: CASRTGFNEKLFF. CDR3 DNA: TGTGCCAGCAGGACAGGGTTCAATGAAAAACTGTTTTTT. Full variable domain (rest looked up from reference TRBV28 and TRBJ1-4): DVKVTQSSRYLVKRTGEKVFLECVQDMDHENMFWYRQDPGLGLRLIYFSYDVKMKEKGDIPEGYSVSREKKERFSLILESASTNQTSMYLCASRTGFNEKLFFGSGTQLSVL.